This entry describes one T cell receptor beta chain. At one of its ends the junction is not consistent with the germline gene, which may arise from a read error. The method was immunoSEQ multiplex PCR; TCRdb's version includes in-frame clones alone and lacks a portion of them. Of tens of thousands of clones detected, roughly 91% appear once; the ten largest clones hold under 0.9%. The data derive from a study of T cell changes during pregnancy in multiple sclerosis. Per germline, CDR1 LNHDA and CDR2 SQIVND (reference sequence). The CDR3 extends over 14 amino acids. The source of this sequence is a female donor in good health, enrolled as a control in a pregnancy study. The source material was peripheral blood, sampled in the third trimester of pregnancy. The J gene is TRBJ2-7, the V gene TRBV19, with 11 bases aligning to TRBD2. As DNA, the CDR3 is TGTGCCAGTAGTAGGGGGCTAGCGGGAGGTCCCCGGGACTTC. This codes for CASSRGLAGGPRDF.